The 28 T cell receptor beta chains below all came from one sample that was sequenced in a study of prognosis after radiotherapy for stage I lung cancer. It was by two-round multiplex PCR that TCR beta CDR3 was amplified from genomic DNA. The authors ran first-round PCR with primers specific to each TRBV and TRBJ gene. TCRdb re-derived calls from the multiplex PCR reads in MiXCR, one entry per CDR3 protein. The data contain roughly 20,000 distinct CDR3 sequences, around three fifths of them singletons. This specimen was PBMCs, taken before or after stereotactic body radiation therapy (not recorded which). These receptors all stem from a donor aged 50 or older with non-small cell lung cancer.

In its sample, this clonotype was seen many times. J is TRBJ1-5 and V is TRBV12-3 or TRBV12-4; no firm D call. The CDR3 sequence is 16 residues long. The V end was cut by 0 bases, the J end by 6 bases, with 15 bases between. In DNA, the CDR3 is TGTGCCAGCAGTTTAGCAGGGTCCTCCCCAATTCAGCCCCAGCATTTT. Its translation: CASSLAGSSPIQPQHF.

As for this clonotype: A far larger clone is just one base off, so this is likely a read error. The chain combines TRBV6-8 with TRBJ2-1, with D possibly matching TRBD2 (6 bases). V lost 6 bases, J lost 1 base, and 13 bases lay in between. CDR1 and CDR2 from the germline V gene are MNHGY and SAAAGT. There are 15 residues in the CDR3. Written as DNA, the CDR3 is TGTGCCAGCAGACCTAGCGTGATGTCCTACAATGAGCAGTTCTTC. It is translated as CASRPSVMSYNEQFF.

This chain connects TRBV7-2 to TRBJ2-7; no definite D call. CDR1 and CDR2 (germline): SGHTA, FQGNSA. The CDR3 spans 12 residues. Trimming took off 5 bases at V and 3 bases at J, with 8 bases between the two ends. The CDR3 DNA follows: TGTGCCAGCAGCCGCCCCGGCTACGAGCAGTACTTC. Protein product: CASSRPGYEQYF.

On this clonotype: A read error is the likely source, as a far larger clone sits one nucleotide away. The chain joins TRBV6-5 to TRBJ2-7, with TRBD2 identical over 8 bases. This CDR3 has 18 amino acids. The J segment lost 2 bases and the V segment lost 5 bases, leaving 17 bases of the junction unmatched. Germline CDR1 and CDR2: MNHEY and SVGAGI. CDR3 sequence (DNA): TGTGCCAGCAGTCGAAGCAGTGGGCTGGCGGGAGGCCCCTACGAGCAGTACTTC. Translation gives CASSRSSGLAGGPYEQYF.

This clonotype was observed many times. The chain joins TRBV3-1 to TRBJ2-1, with 12 positions matching TRBD2. The V gene end was trimmed by 1 base and the J gene end by 4 bases; junction bases not matched to a gene: 5. This CDR3 has 17 amino acids. Germline lookup yields CDR1 LGHDT and CDR2 YNNKEL (reference sequence). The CDR3 protein is CASSQGLGLAGYNEQFF. CDR3 nucleotides: TGTGCCAGCAGCCAAGGTTTAGGACTAGCGGGGTACAATGAGCAGTTCTTC.

This sequence joins TRBV27 and TRBJ2-2; D might be TRBD1 (6 bases). CDR1 and CDR2 (germline): MNHEY, SMNVEV (reference sequence). Trimming left V 7 bases short and J 9 bases short, with 15 bases between. This CDR3 has 13 residues. The CDR3 sequence: CASNLQGYWELFF. DNA of the CDR3: TGTGCCAGCAATCTTCAGGGGTACTGGGAGCTGTTTTTT.

This clonotype was detected only a few times. Since a much larger clone is just one base distant, this may be a read error. This chain joins TRBV11-2 and TRBJ2-4; D unresolved. Germline CDR1 and CDR2: SGHAT and FQNNGV. V lost 4 bases to trimming and J lost 9 bases, with 13 bases between them. The CDR3 covers 13 residues. This CDR3 reads CASSSGGDTIQYF. CDR3 DNA sequence: TGTGCCAGCAGCTCGGGCGGAGATACCATTCAGTACTTC.

The table lists this clonotype with many counts. The chain employs TRBV19 and TRBJ2-1; no reliable D call. The V gene's germline CDR1 is LNHDA and CDR2 SQIVND (reference sequence). The CDR3 spans 15 residues. Trimming removed 6 bases at V and 0 bases at J, with 12 bases between. The CDR3 loop is CASRTQTSSYNEQFF. The CDR3, as DNA: TGTGCCAGTAGAACACAGACGAGCTCCTACAATGAGCAGTTCTTC.

This sequence joins TRBV9 and TRBJ1-2, with D hard to call. Trimming removed 4 bases from V and 6 bases from J, with 22 bases in between. CDR3 length: 16 amino acids. From germline, CDR1 is SGDLS and CDR2 YYNGEE. The CDR3 is CASSSVPRLRFDGYTF. CDR3 DNA: TGTGCCAGCAGCTCAGTCCCCAGGTTACGTTTCGATGGCTACACCTTC.

This clonotype was seen more than once but under ten times. A read error may be the cause here, since a much bigger clone is one base away. The rearrangement uses TRBV6-1 and TRBJ2-5; tentatively, D is TRBD2 (6 bases). The germline V gene encodes CDR1 MNHNS and CDR2 SASEGT. The CDR3 is 13 residues long. The CDR3 bases are TGTGCCAGCAGTAGGGAGGACCAAGATACCCAGTACTTC. Protein sequence: CASSREDQDTQYF.

Ten or more counts support this clonotype. V is TRBV6-2 or TRBV6-3 and J is TRBJ2-3, with 7 bases aligning to TRBD2. This CDR3 is 15 amino acids long. V trimming: 6 bases; J trimming: 2 bases; junction bases outside the gene matches: 8. Germline V gives CDR1 MNHEY, CDR2 SVGEGT. This CDR3 is CASRRRGELTDTQYF. CDR3 bases: TGTGCCAGCAGGAGACGGGGGGAACTCACAGATACGCAGTATTTT.

This clonotype was seen a handful of times. The chain couples TRBV27 to TRBJ2-3; 8 bases are a match to TRBD1. With 5 bases clipped from V and 2 bases from J, the junction kept 9 bases outside the gene matches. CDR3 length equals 16 residues. In germline, CDR1 is MNHEY, CDR2 SMNVEV (reference sequence). DNA of the CDR3: TGTGCCAGCAGTGGGGACAGGTACGGGATCACAGATACGCAGTATTTT. Protein product: CASSGDRYGITDTQYF.

A remark on this clonotype: A much bigger clone sits one base away, suggesting this may be a read error. This chain connects TRBV6-2 or TRBV6-3 to TRBJ2-5; 10 bases are a match to TRBD2. The CDR3 has 16 amino acids. V lost 6 bases to trimming and J lost 4 bases; unmatched junction nucleotides: 11. Per the germline V gene, CDR1 is MNHEY and CDR2 is SVGEGT. CDR3 coding DNA: TGTGCCAGCAGCCATAGCGGGAGGTCCGCCCCAGAGACCCAGTACTTC. The encoded protein is CASSHSGRSAPETQYF.

The chain joins TRBV6-1 to TRBJ2-3; TRBD1 matches at 9 bases. Looked up from germline, CDR1 is MNHNS and CDR2 is SASEGT. There are 15 residues in the CDR3. J lost 2 bases, V lost 3 bases, and 3 bases had no gene match. The DNA of the CDR3 is TGTGCCAGCAGTGATCGGGACAGGGACACAGATACGCAGTATTTT. This encodes CASSDRDRDTDTQYF.

The chain couples TRBV3-1 to TRBJ1-1; 11 nucleotides match TRBD1. This CDR3 has 17 amino acids. V shed 0 bases, J shed 3 bases, and the junction held 6 bases outside the gene matches. Germline values: CDR1 LGHDT, CDR2 YNNKEL (reference sequence). The CDR3 sequence is CASSQDWTGGMDTEAFF. In nucleotides, the CDR3 is TGTGCCAGCAGCCAAGATTGGACAGGGGGCATGGACACTGAAGCTTTCTTT.

This clonotype was seen repeatedly, ten times or more. V and J are TRBV29-1 and TRBJ2-2, with a tentative D call TRBD2 (5 bases). The CDR3 is 12 residues long. Looked up from germline, CDR1 is SQVTM and CDR2 is ANQGSEA. Between the trimmed V and J ends, which lost 3 bases and 6 bases, there was a span of 8 bases. The CDR3 DNA reads TGCAGCGTTGACCGGGGATCCGGGGAGCTGTTTTTT. This gives the protein CSVDRGSGELFF.

The chain joins TRBV20-1 to TRBJ2-3; 9 nucleotides agree with TRBD2. CDR1 and CDR2 (germline): DFQATT, SNEGSKA (reference sequence). After removal of 3 bases from V and 0 bases from J, the junction contained 7 bases not matched to a gene. There are 16 residues in the CDR3. CDR3 loop: CSARSSGGVSTDTQYF. The CDR3 bases are TGCAGTGCTAGGAGTAGCGGGGGAGTTAGCACAGATACGCAGTATTTT.

As for this clonotype: The junction departs from the called germline gene at one end, perhaps through a read error. J is TRBJ2-1 and V is TRBV11-2; D may be TRBD2 (5 bases). Germline CDR1 reads SGHAT; CDR2 reads FQNNGV. The CDR3 runs 15 residues. CDR3 in DNA: TGTGCCAGCAGCCTTAGGAGCGGCTCCTACAATGAACAGTTCTTC. Translation gives CASSLRSGSYNEQFF. Based on the CDR3 plus reference TRBV11-2 and TRBJ2-1, the full variable domain is EAGVAQSPRYKIIEKRQSVAFWCNPISGHATLYWYQQILGQGPKLLIQFQNNGVVDDSQLPKDRFSAERLKGVDSTLKIQPAKLEDSAVYLCASSLRSGSYNEQFFGPGTRLTVL.

This clonotype has a count of ten or more. The chain links TRBV9 to TRBJ2-1; no definite D call. Germline V lookup: CDR1 SGDLS, CDR2 YYNGEE. V was cut by 4 bases and J by 0 bases, with 8 bases left in between. This CDR3 has 14 amino acids. The CDR3 protein is CASSLPSSYNEQFF. The CDR3 DNA reads as TGTGCCAGCAGCCTACCGTCCTCCTACAATGAGCAGTTCTTC.

In this sample, this clonotype is medium-sized. The chain has TRBV5-1 and TRBJ2-2; TRBD2 aligns across 9 bases. The germline CDR1 and CDR2 sequences are SGHRS and YFSETQ. This CDR3 region has 19 residues. The V gene end was trimmed by 1 base and the J gene end by 4 bases; junction bases not matched to a gene: 14. The CDR3 DNA reads as TGCGCCAGCAGCTTGACCAATCGGGCGGGAGGGCCTGGCACCGGGGAGCTGTTTTTT. Its translation: CASSLTNRAGGPGTGELFF.

This sequence joins TRBV5-1 and TRBJ2-3; TRBD1 matches at 7 bases. The J segment lost 1 base and the V segment lost 6 bases, leaving 8 bases of the junction unmatched. Germline lookup yields CDR1 SGHRS and CDR2 YFSETQ. The CDR3 sequence is 15 residues long. The CDR3: CASNRDRPRTDTQYF. CDR3 bases: TGCGCCAGCAACCGGGACAGACCACGCACAGATACGCAGTATTTT.

This clonotype was picked up many times. The rearrangement uses TRBV2 and TRBJ2-1; 14 nucleotides match TRBD2. J gave up 8 bases and V 6 bases, and 12 bases lay outside the gene matches. CDR1 is SNHLY and CDR2 is FYNNEI in the germline V gene. The CDR3 runs 17 residues. The CDR3 region has the DNA TGTGCCAGCAGCGCCCAGCGACTAGCGGGAGGGCCCGATGAGCAGTTCTTC. This encodes CASSAQRLAGGPDEQFF.

This clonotype has just a few counts. The chain employs TRBV12-3 or TRBV12-4 and TRBJ1-3; D is unclear. Trimming left V 1 base short and J 2 bases short, with 9 bases between. This CDR3 spans 15 amino acids. The CDR3 nucleotides are TGTGCCAGCAGTTTAGTGGTCATGGCTGGAAACACCATATATTTT. This gives the protein CASSLVVMAGNTIYF.

J is TRBJ1-2 and V is TRBV11-2; no reliable D call. The germline V and J ends were trimmed by 2 bases and 2 bases, with 12 bases remaining between them. The CDR3 runs to 15 residues. Per germline, CDR1 SGHAT and CDR2 FQNNGV. DNA of the CDR3: TGTGCCAGCAGCTTACGGGAGGGTTGGAACTATGGCTACACCTTC. This codes for CASSLREGWNYGYTF.

This chain uses TRBV5-6 with TRBJ2-3; D is possibly TRBD2 (7 bases). CDR3 length equals 15 residues. V lost 1 base, J lost 5 bases, and 14 bases lay in between. From germline, CDR1 is SGHDT and CDR2 YYEEEE. The CDR3 bases are TGTGCCAGCAGCTTGATAGGGGGAGGGGAAGATACGCAGTATTTT. Protein sequence: CASSLIGGGEDTQYF.

This clonotype has ten or more counts. This chain connects TRBV27 to TRBJ1-2; D is unclear. With 3 bases removed from V and 0 bases from J, the gap between germline ends came to 8 bases. CDR3 length: 14 residues. The germline V gene encodes CDR1 MNHEY and CDR2 SMNVEV (reference sequence). The CDR3 loop is CASSFSVANYGYTF. CDR3 nucleotide sequence: TGTGCCAGCAGTTTTTCTGTAGCTAACTATGGCTACACCTTC.

Worth noting for this clonotype: This sequence is one base from a far larger clone and is likely a read error. The chain has TRBV6-5 and TRBJ2-6, with D perhaps TRBD1 or TRBD2 (5 bases each). The CDR3 consists of 17 residues. CDR1 MNHEY and CDR2 SVGAGI come from the germline V gene. As DNA, the CDR3 is TGTGCCACCACCCTAACAACGGGGCTCTCTGGGTCCAACGTCCTGACTTTC. Its protein is CATTLTTGLSGSNVLTF.

The genes are TRBV7-3 and TRBJ2-7, with D hard to call. The CDR3 extends over 15 amino acids. Germline V lookup: CDR1 SGHTA, CDR2 FQGTGA. V lost 1 base to trimming and J lost 3 bases, with 13 bases between them. CDR3 coding DNA: TGTGCCAGCAGCTTAAGTGTAGGACCCAGCTACGAGCAGTACTTC. The encoded protein is CASSLSVGPSYEQYF.